Listed here is a single TCR beta chain. Germline V lookup: CDR1 ENHRY, CDR2 SYGVKD. The V and J ends lost 10 bases and 8 bases respectively, with 12 bases between them. The CDR3 consists of 11 residues. Original processing methods: Estimation of nucleated cell counts was performed using reference gene primer amplification. The data were produced by immunoSEQ multiplex PCR, yet TCRdb's version contains in-frame clones alone and is incomplete. The V and J calls and clone size were taken over from that table, and D and trimming were inferred from the DNA. The table has approximately 89,000 clones, 75% to 90% seen once. The data derive from a study of blood T cell repertoires in COVID-19. Study background: The cDNA or gDNA used as material had been derived from T cells, B-cell-depleted T cells, or PBMCs.

The source is a human donor in a cohort sampled during active COVID-19. The chain couples TRBV10-3 to TRBJ2-1; D unclear. The sequencing sample was made of peripheral blood. CDR3 amino acids: CATAGYDEQFF. In DNA form, the CDR3 reads TGTGCCACCGCCGGGTACGATGAGCAGTTCTTC.